This TCR beta chain appears in the sequencing data of a study of CD8+CD57+ T cells in acquired aplastic anemia. As for the study in general: An average of about 3.4 ug of DNA was obtained from sorted CD4+ and CD8+ cells.

V was clipped by 4 bases and J by 8 bases, with 12 bases between them. The CDR3 consists of 14 residues. CDR1 is MNHEY and CDR2 is SMNVEV in the germline V gene (reference sequence). The template for TCR beta VDJ and CDR3 sequence profiling was genomic DNA. From the reads, TCRdb called clonotypes with MiXCR, one entry per CDR3 protein. Among 450,000 to 550,000 distinct CDR3 sequences listed, approximately 33% were seen once. This clonotype came up a few times. Its specificity is not known. The patients chosen for sequencing had shown expansion of CD8+CD57+ cells (detected by flow cytometry). Study-wide findings and caveats: Patients and controls were found to share some 30 CD8+ CDR3 sequences. Significance was not reached for CD8+ Simpson's diversity between patients and controls.

Input material: sorted CD4+, CD8+, or CD8+CD57+ T cells (not recorded which) from PBMCs. The clonotype was recovered from a human donor with aplastic anemia. The J gene is TRBJ1-6, the V gene TRBV27; perhaps TRBD1 as D (6 bases). CDR3 DNA sequence: TGTGCCAGCAGTTATACAGGGCGGGATTCACCCCTCCACTTT. Its protein product is CASSYTGRDSPLHF.